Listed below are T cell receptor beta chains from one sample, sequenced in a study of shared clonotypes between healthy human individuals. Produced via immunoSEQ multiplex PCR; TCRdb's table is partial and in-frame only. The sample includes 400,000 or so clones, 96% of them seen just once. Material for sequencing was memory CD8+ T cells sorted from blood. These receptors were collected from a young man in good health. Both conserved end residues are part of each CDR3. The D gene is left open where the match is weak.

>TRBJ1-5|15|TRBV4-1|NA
CASSQGKATGQPQHF
TGCGCCAGCAGCCAAGGCAAGGCCACAGGTCAGCCCCAGCATTTT
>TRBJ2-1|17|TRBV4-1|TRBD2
CASSRPGRTSGNNEQFF
TGCGCCAGCAGCCGACCAGGAAGGACTAGCGGAAACAATGAGCAGTTCTTC
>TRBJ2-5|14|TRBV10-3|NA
CAMGGGGTQETQYF
TGTGCCATGGGGGGAGGCGGAACTCAAGAGACCCAGTACTTC
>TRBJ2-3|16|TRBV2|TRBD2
CASSVGLAGGTDTQYF
TGTGCCAGCAGTGTGGGACTAGCGGGGGGCACAGATACGCAGTATTTT
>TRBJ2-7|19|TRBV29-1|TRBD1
CSVVGYAGQGARSSYEQYF
TGCAGCGTTGTTGGATACGCGGGACAGGGGGCTAGGAGCTCCTACGAGCAGTACTTC
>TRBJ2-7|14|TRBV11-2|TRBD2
CASSLELAVYEQYF
TGTGCCAGCAGCTTAGAGCTAGCGGTCTACGAGCAGTACTTC
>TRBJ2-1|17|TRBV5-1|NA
CASSLVLARNSYNEQFF
TGCGCCAGCAGCTTGGTTCTAGCCCGCAACTCCTACAATGAGCAGTTCTTC
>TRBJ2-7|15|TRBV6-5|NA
CASSYSSSSSYEQYF
TGTGCCAGCAGTTACTCTTCTTCGAGCTCCTACGAGCAGTACTTC
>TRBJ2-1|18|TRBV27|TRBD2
CASSRTPWTSGNYNEQFF
TGTGCCAGCAGCAGAACTCCTTGGACTAGCGGAAACTACAATGAGCAGTTCTTC
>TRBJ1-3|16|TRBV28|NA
CASSPGAVLSGNTIYF
TGTGCCAGCAGCCCCGGGGCAGTACTCTCTGGAAACACCATATATTTT
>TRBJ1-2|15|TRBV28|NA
CASSHAWGRRDGYTF
TGTGCCAGCAGCCACGCGTGGGGGCGCCGGGATGGCTACACCTTC
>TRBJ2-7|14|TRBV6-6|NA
CASSYAEGSYEQYF
TGTGCCAGCAGTTACGCTGAGGGATCCTACGAGCAGTACTTC
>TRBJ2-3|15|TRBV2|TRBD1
CASSAYRGGTDTQYF
TGTGCCAGCAGTGCCTACAGGGGGGGCACAGATACGCAGTATTTT
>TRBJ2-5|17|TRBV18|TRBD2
CASSPLTSGRVKETQYF
TGTGCCAGCTCACCACTGACTAGCGGGAGGGTTAAAGAGACCCAGTACTTC
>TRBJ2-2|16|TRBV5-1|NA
CASSLAAREDTGELFF
TGCGCCAGCAGCTTGGCGGCTAGAGAAGACACCGGGGAGCTGTTTTTT
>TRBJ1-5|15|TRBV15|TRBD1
CATSIYRGGNQPQHF
TGTGCCACCAGCATATACAGGGGGGGCAATCAGCCCCAGCATTTT
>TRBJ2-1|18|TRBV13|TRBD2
CASSLISFSGRSGNEQFF
TGTGCCAGCAGCTTAATTTCATTTAGCGGGAGGAGTGGCAATGAGCAGTTCTTC
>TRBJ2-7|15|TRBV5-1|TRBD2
CASSLSSGSTYEQYF
TGCGCCAGCAGCTTGTCTAGCGGGAGTACCTACGAGCAGTACTTC
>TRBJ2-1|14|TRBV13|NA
CATLSRGTYNEQFF
TGTGCCACCCTGAGCCGGGGCACTTACAATGAGCAGTTCTTC
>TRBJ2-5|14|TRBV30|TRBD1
CAWTRGQGRETQYF
TGTGCCTGGACGAGGGGACAGGGGAGGGAGACCCAGTACTTC